Detailed here is one T cell receptor (beta chain). Its target is not known. This sample was taken from a study of cytomegalovirus exposure and HLA in healthy donors. The CDR3 spans 16 residues. V dropped 4 bases and J dropped 6; count of bases not matched to a gene: 10. Germline values: CDR1 SGHTS, CDR2 YDEGEE. Broader study findings: An ancestry cluster, one associated with Asian ancestry, reportedly showed fewer N-insertions than the approximately 650-donor mean in a later analysis. Common viral pathogens were later found to be apparently linked to several of the most significant clusters. Reportedly, cytomegalovirus status was diagnosed with high sensitivity and specificity.

PCR involved 60 Vbeta and 13 Jbeta primers. Profiled with immunoSEQ multiplex PCR; TCRdb holds only in-frame clones, not every one. The data contain more than 150,000 clones, about three quarters of them seen just once; the ten biggest clones take up about 14%. The sequence was obtained from a man over 45 in good health and CMV-seropositive. The V call is TRBV5-8, the J call TRBJ2-3, with 11 bases fitting TRBD1. Sequencing was carried out using PBMCs. DNA of the CDR3: TGTGCCAGCAGCGCAGGGACAGGGGGTTCCCCGGATACGCAGTATTTT. Protein product: CASSAGTGGSPDTQYF.